This T cell receptor (beta chain) was documented in a study of CD8 T cells in Susac syndrome. TCR beta sequences were obtained from blood CD8+ and CD4+ T cells. The multiple sclerosis control group was made up of treatment-naive patients with stable or active relapsing-remitting disease. RNA totalling roughly 0.45 to 1 ug underwent reverse transcription with random hexamers. Amplification of TCR beta CDR3 used immunoSEQ multiplex PCR across 54 Vbeta and 13 Jbeta. TCRdb re-analysed the immunoSEQ multiplex PCR reads in MiXCR, keeping a single row per CDR3 protein. The data hold about 200,000 distinct CDR3 sequences, with about 95% observed a single time. The specimen sequenced was CD4+ T cells from PBMCs. The clonotype was recovered from a human donor with multiple sclerosis.

CDR3 sequence: CASSLAPNTEAFF. CDR3 DNA: TGTGCCAGCAGCTTAGCCCCGAACACTGAAGCTTTCTTT. The chain links TRBV7-9 to TRBJ1-1, with D hard to call. This CDR3 has 13 amino acids. Germline V gene data show CDR1 as SEHNR and CDR2 as FQNEAQ (reference sequence). Trimming cost V 0 bases and J 1 base, with 3 bases left between them.